This T cell receptor (beta chain) was identified in a study of T cell responses to AZD1222 COVID-19 vaccine. To note about this clone: The antigen is undetermined.

The germline V and J ends were trimmed by 6 bases and 2 bases, with 7 bases remaining between them. The CDR3 totals 12 residues. The germline V gene has CDR1 MDHEN and CDR2 SYDVKM. Study-level points and caveats: Nearly half of the spike-specific TCRs reportedly recognize variant regions that carry no mutations. With dominance at 160-218 and 743-854, vaccine-associated CD4 TCRs spanned spike. The study found Spike-specific TCR breadth and depth rose after two AZD1222 doses.

Assay used: immunoSEQ multiplex PCR; TCRdb lists only in-frame clones, some missing. The data hold 100,000 to 150,000 clones, with about nine tenths observed a single time. The sequence was obtained from an adult in good health. The input for sequencing was peripheral blood, taken on day 0 of AZD1222 vaccination. The rearrangement links TRBV28 to TRBJ1-2; D gene ambiguous. CDR3 region: CASSDNNYGYTF. The CDR3 coding sequence is TGTGCCAGCAGCGACAACAACTATGGCTACACCTTC.